The source of this T cell receptor (beta chain) is a study of blood T cell repertoires in COVID-19. Germline loops: CDR1 SGHVS, CDR2 FQNEAQ. This CDR3 has 13 residues. V lost 6 bases to trimming and J lost 9 bases, with 15 bases between them. Two consecutive negative NP/OP PCR tests, clearance, or resolved symptoms defined Cohort 3 recovery. The method was immunoSEQ multiplex PCR; TCRdb's version includes in-frame clones alone and lacks a portion of them. The sample lists about 200,000 clones, 82% occurring once. The chain couples TRBV7-8 to TRBJ2-1; a possible D gene is TRBD1 (6 bases). The TCR was taken from a middle-aged man who had recovered from COVID-19. Source material: PBMCs or T cells enriched from blood (not recorded which). For the CDR3, the DNA is TGTGCCAGCAGTCCTACAGGGTTGGGTGAGCAGTTCTTC. It encodes CASSPTGLGEQFF. The whole variable domain, remainder taken from reference TRBV7-8 and TRBJ2-1, is GAGVSQSPRYKVAKRGQDVALRCDPISGHVSLFWYQQALGQGPEFLTYFQNEAQLDKSGLPSDRFFAERPEGSVSTLKIQRTQQEDSAVYLCASSPTGLGEQFFGPGTRLTVL.